These 23 T cell receptor beta chains share one sample of origin, sequenced in a study of T cell responses to AZD1222 COVID-19 vaccine. TCRdb's copy holds only in-frame clones and misses some; the assay was immunoSEQ multiplex PCR. In the table there are 100,000 to 150,000 clones, roughly nine tenths of which are singletons. Sequenced here: peripheral blood, sampled on day 0 of AZD1222 vaccination. These receptors all stem from an adult in good health.

This rearrangement joins TRBV30 to TRBJ2-2; 16 bases are a match to TRBD2. Germline values: CDR1 GTSNPN, CDR2 SVGIG (reference sequence). The CDR3 extends over 17 amino acids. With 3 bases clipped from V and 5 bases from J, the junction kept 6 bases outside the gene matches. This chain's CDR3 is CAWSGGLAGGRTGELFF. As DNA, the CDR3 is TGTGCCTGGAGCGGGGGACTAGCGGGAGGGCGTACCGGGGAGCTGTTTTTT.

The V gene is TRBV10-3, the J gene TRBJ1-2; tentatively, D is TRBD1 (5 bases). From germline, CDR1 is ENHRY and CDR2 SYGVKD. The CDR3 runs to 15 residues. Trimming left V 4 bases short and J 5 bases short, with 17 bases between. The CDR3 region is CAISAPGRGEYGYTF. For the CDR3, the DNA is TGTGCCATCAGTGCCCCAGGGAGAGGGGAGTATGGCTACACCTTC.

The gene calls are TRBV24-1 and TRBJ2-1; no reliable D call. The V end was cut by 1 base, the J end by 4 bases, with 7 bases between. This CDR3 region has 14 residues. Looked up from germline, CDR1 is KGHDR and CDR2 is SFDVKD. CDR3 DNA sequence: TGTGCCACCAGTGATTTTAACGGATACAATGAGCAGTTCTTC. Protein: CATSDFNGYNEQFF.

The chain is built from TRBV28 and TRBJ2-5; TRBD2 aligns across 13 bases. The germline V gene encodes CDR1 MDHEN and CDR2 SYDVKM. The CDR3 totals 15 residues. Trimming cost V 8 bases and J 5 bases; bases outside gene matches: 8. This chain's CDR3 is CASALAGGPGETQYF. The CDR3 DNA is TGTGCCAGCGCACTAGCGGGAGGGCCCGGTGAGACCCAGTACTTC. Full variable domain (missing parts from reference TRBV28 and TRBJ2-5): DVKVTQSSRYLVKRTGEKVFLECVQDMDHENMFWYRQDPGLGLRLIYFSYDVKMKEKGDIPEGYSVSREKKERFSLILESASTNQTSMYLCASALAGGPGETQYFGPGTRLLVL.

The V and J genes are TRBV5-1 and TRBJ1-1; 11 nucleotides align to TRBD1. From germline, CDR1 is SGHRS and CDR2 YFSETQ. V lost 0 bases and J lost 3; bases outside the gene matches: 7. The CDR3 contains 17 residues. CDR3 sequence reads: CASSLAGQGALDTEAFF. The CDR3 DNA reads as TGCGCCAGCAGCTTGGCCGGACAGGGGGCATTAGACACTGAAGCTTTCTTT.

The chain has TRBV10-3 and TRBJ1-1; TRBD1 aligns across 9 bases. CDR1 and CDR2 (germline): ENHRY, SYGVKD. The CDR3 covers 15 residues. V was pared by 10 bases and J by 5 bases, with 14 bases of the junction left unmatched. CDR3 region: CATTRLTGGDTEAFF. CDR3 bases: TGTGCCACCACCCGGCTGACAGGGGGAGATACTGAAGCTTTCTTT.

The rearrangement links TRBV4-1 to TRBJ2-3, with D perhaps TRBD1 or TRBD2 (6 bases each). The CDR3 has 16 residues. Germline V CDR1 and CDR2: MGHRA, YSYEKL. V lost 4 bases and J 0 bases, leaving 14 bases between the germline ends. Here the CDR3 DNA reads TGCGCCAGCAGCCGGGGGGCAGCCACTAGCACAGATACGCAGTATTTT. It translates to CASSRGAATSTDTQYF.

The rearrangement uses TRBV5-4 and TRBJ2-2; TRBD2 is a possible D gene (6 bases). The CDR3 extends over 16 amino acids. Trimming stripped 1 base from V and 5 bases from J, with 15 bases between. Germline V gene data show CDR1 as SGHNT and CDR2 as YYREEE (reference sequence). This CDR3 reads CASSLRSGAYTGELFF. As DNA, the CDR3 is TGTGCCAGCAGCTTGAGATCGGGAGCATATACCGGGGAGCTGTTTTTT. The full variable domain, its missing parts supplied by reference TRBV5-4 and TRBJ2-2, is ETGVTQSPTHLIKTRGQQVTLRCSSQSGHNTVSWYQQALGQGPQFIFQYYREEENGRGNFPPRFSGLQFPNYSSELNVNALELDDSALYLCASSLRSGAYTGELFFGEGSRLTVL.

V is TRBV20-1 and J is TRBJ2-7; 7 bases are shared with TRBD2. CDR1 and CDR2 from the germline V gene are DFQATT and SNEGSKA (reference sequence). Trimming took 3 bases from V and 4 from J; bases not matched to a gene: 12. The CDR3 length is 15 residues. This CDR3 reads CSASLPVGGRYEQYF. In nucleotides, the CDR3 is TGCAGTGCTAGTCTGCCGGTGGGGGGGAGATACGAGCAGTACTTC.

V gene TRBV7-2 combines with J gene TRBJ1-1, with D maybe TRBD1 (5 bases). V lost 1 base to trimming and J lost 6 bases, with 9 bases between them. The CDR3 extends over 13 amino acids. CDR1 is SGHTA and CDR2 is FQGNSA in the germline V gene. The CDR3 bases are TGTGCCAGCAGCTTAGTCAGGGACCCTGAAGCTTTCTTT. This gives the protein CASSLVRDPEAFF.

V gene TRBV7-2 combines with J gene TRBJ2-3, with TRBD1 as a possible D gene (6 bases). Germline V gene sequence: CDR1 SGHTA, CDR2 FQGNSA. The CDR3 length is 13 residues. The V end was cut by 4 bases, the J end by 4 bases, with 9 bases between. The CDR3 is CASSSQGPDTQYF. DNA for the CDR3: TGTGCCAGCAGCTCACAGGGCCCAGATACGCAGTATTTT.

This chain links TRBV12-3 or TRBV12-4 with TRBJ1-2; a weak D match, TRBD1 (5 bases). This CDR3 region has 13 residues. Trimming took 4 bases from V and 2 from J, leaving 8 bases between them. The CDR3 loop reads CASSSGGNYGYTF. The CDR3 nucleotides read TGTGCCAGCAGTTCGGGGGGGAACTATGGCTACACCTTC.

A few counts support this clone. This rearrangement joins TRBV5-4 to TRBJ2-2; D is perhaps TRBD2 (6 bases). CDR3 length equals 17 residues. Germline CDR1 is SGHNT and CDR2 is YYREEE (reference sequence). Trimming cost V 0 bases and J 1 base, with 13 bases left between them. In nucleotides, the CDR3 is TGTGCCAGCAGCTTGGGGCCCGGGACTCGGAACACCGGGGAGCTGTTTTTT. Encoded protein: CASSLGPGTRNTGELFF.

The chain is built from TRBV6-5 and TRBJ1-2; 7 bases line up with TRBD1. After removal of 4 bases from V and 8 bases from J, the junction contained 7 bases not matched to a gene. The CDR3 runs 13 residues. Germline V CDR1 and CDR2: MNHEY, SVGAGI. DNA of the CDR3: TGTGCCAGCAGTTTAAGACAGGGACGGGGCTACACCTTC. Translated, it gives CASSLRQGRGYTF.

This clone was seen more than once but under ten times. The J gene is TRBJ2-1, the V gene TRBV15, with TRBD1 identical over 9 bases. CDR1 LNHNV and CDR2 YYDKDF come from the germline V gene (reference sequence). V shed 6 bases, J shed 3 bases, and the junction held 12 bases outside the gene matches. This CDR3 comprises 17 residues. The CDR3 DNA follows: TGTGCCACCAGTCCTCTATCCCGGGACAGGGACTACAATGAGCAGTTCTTC. Translated: CATSPLSRDRDYNEQFF.

This clone was counted only a few times. The chain employs TRBV10-3 and TRBJ1-1; D is possibly TRBD1 (5 bases). Germline loops: CDR1 ENHRY, CDR2 SYGVKD. Trimming took off 6 bases at V and 7 bases at J, with 21 bases between the two ends. The CDR3 covers 15 residues. This chain's CDR3 is CAISPEGTVDYEAFF. CDR3 nucleotide sequence: TGTGCCATCAGCCCGGAGGGGACTGTTGACTATGAAGCTTTCTTT.

This chain uses TRBV6-5 with TRBJ1-1, with D hard to call. The V gene's germline CDR1 is MNHEY and CDR2 SVGAGI. This CDR3 contains 11 residues. Trimming left V 4 bases short and J 11 bases short, with 11 bases between. CDR3 region: CASSSSLSAFF. For the CDR3, the DNA is TGTGCCAGCAGTTCATCCCTTTCGGCTTTCTTT.

This clone was observed once. J is TRBJ2-7 and V is TRBV6-1; 11 nucleotides agree with TRBD1. The V and J ends lost 3 bases and 0 bases, in that order; junction bases with no gene match: 4. CDR3 length equals 16 residues. Germline V lookup: CDR1 MNHNS, CDR2 SASEGT. The CDR3 DNA sequence: TGTGCCAGCAGTGAGTGGGACAGGGGGAGCTCCTACGAGCAGTACTTC. It encodes CASSEWDRGSSYEQYF.

The V gene is TRBV12-3 or TRBV12-4, the J gene TRBJ1-1; the D gene is possibly TRBD1 (5 bases). The CDR3 sequence is 13 residues long. Trimming left V 3 bases short and J 4 bases short, with 9 bases between. CDR3 nucleotide sequence: TGTGCCAGCAGTTTTCGGGGGTTCACTGAAGCTTTCTTT. Residues: CASSFRGFTEAFF.

The chain carries TRBV2 and TRBJ1-5; D might be TRBD1 (5 bases). This CDR3 comprises 13 residues. V lost 8 bases, J lost 4 bases, and 12 bases lay in between. Germline V CDR1 and CDR2: SNHLY, FYNNEI. Here the CDR3 reads CASGQGQNQPQHF. The DNA of the CDR3 is TGTGCCAGCGGCCAGGGTCAGAATCAGCCCCAGCATTTT.

The CDR3 loop reads CASSKRAWGTRWYEQYF. The CDR3 DNA follows: TGTGCCAGCAGCAAAAGGGCCTGGGGGACTAGATGGTACGAGCAGTACTTC. The V and J genes are TRBV21-1 and TRBJ2-7; the table calls TRBD2, which could not be checked here. TRBV21-1 is annotated as a pseudogene. The CDR3 is 17 residues long.

The chain joins TRBV4-1 to TRBJ2-5; D is unclear. Germline V lookup: CDR1 MGHRA, CDR2 YSYEKL. V was trimmed by 4 bases and J by 1 base, leaving 10 bases between them. The CDR3 has 14 amino acids. Here the CDR3 DNA reads TGCGCCAGCAGCCCAAGCCTGTTCCAAGAGACCCAGTACTTC. As protein: CASSPSLFQETQYF.

The chain employs TRBV6-2 or TRBV6-3 and TRBJ1-1, with 8 bases identical to TRBD1. V lost 2 bases and J lost 1; bases outside the gene matches: 9. The CDR3 has 17 amino acids. Germline V gene sequence: CDR1 MNHEY, CDR2 SVGEGT. CDR3 residues: CASSYREAGGWNTEAFF. CDR3 coding DNA: TGTGCCAGCAGTTACCGCGAGGCAGGGGGCTGGAACACTGAAGCTTTCTTT.